Described below is a single T cell receptor (beta chain) sequence and its context. Original processing methods: The authors estimated nucleated cell counts from reference gene primer amplification. Repertoires were generated with immunoSEQ multiplex PCR, while TCRdb's copy carries only in-frame clones and drops some. The V and J calls and clone size were taken over from that table, and D and trimming were inferred from the DNA. The table includes tens of thousands of clones, roughly 86% detected once. This entry is derived from a study of blood T cell repertoires in COVID-19. About the research overall: COVID-19 samples, acute and convalescent, were from the United States, Italy and Spain. Sample material is recorded as cDNA or gDNA derived from T cells, B-cell-depleted T cells, or PBMCs.

The sequence came from a man over 45 with active or convalescent COVID-19. The specimen was peripheral blood.

The CDR3 reads CAGWPDGTPSYEQYF. As DNA, the CDR3 is TGTGCTGGCTGGCCCGACGGGACACCCTCCTACGAGCAGTACTTC. The chain links TRBV19 to TRBJ2-7; D perhaps matches TRBD1 (6 bases). CDR1 and CDR2 from the germline V gene are LNHDA and SQIVND (reference sequence). The CDR3 has 15 residues.